The 19 T cell receptor beta chains reported below all come from one sample, sequenced in a study of cytomegalovirus exposure and HLA in healthy donors. The PCR made use of 60 Vbeta and 13 Jbeta primers. Sequenced by immunoSEQ multiplex PCR; TCRdb stores in-frame clones only, minus some. The profile shows roughly 120,000 clones, over 65% of them singletons. Source material: PBMCs. All receptors come from a man over 45 in good health and CMV-seronegative.

The chain is built from TRBV7-6 and TRBJ2-1; D gene ambiguous. Trimming removed 5 bases from V and 5 bases from J, with 13 bases in between. The CDR3 extends over 14 amino acids. Germline V lookup: CDR1 SGHVS, CDR2 FNYEAQ. The CDR3 loop is CASSRLALDNEQFF. The DNA for the CDR3 is TGTGCCAGCAGCCGATTGGCTCTTGACAATGAGCAGTTCTTC.

This chain uses TRBV6-6 with TRBJ2-2; no firm D call. Trimming shortened V by 7 bases and J by 6 bases, and 12 bases separated the two germline ends. In germline, CDR1 is MNHNY, CDR2 SVGAGI (reference sequence). The CDR3 is 13 amino acids. The CDR3 DNA reads as TGTGCCAGCACCCTAGTAAACGCCGGGGAGCTGTTTTTT. It codes for CASTLVNAGELFF.

The chain is built from TRBV2 and TRBJ2-7; possible D gene TRBD1, 5 bases. From germline, CDR1 is SNHLY and CDR2 FYNNEI. This CDR3 has 12 amino acids. Deletions cut 4 bases from V and 7 bases from J, with 11 bases between. The CDR3 sequence is CASSAIKGEQYV. Here the CDR3 DNA reads TGTGCCAGCAGTGCTATAAAGGGGGAGCAGTACGTC.

The rearrangement uses TRBV9 and TRBJ1-3; TRBD1 matches 9 bases. Trimming at V came to 3 bases and at J to 4 bases, leaving 8 bases not matched to a gene. Germline lookup yields CDR1 SGDLS and CDR2 YYNGEE. This CDR3 spans 16 amino acids. The CDR3 DNA follows: TGTGCCAGCAGCGATGGGACAGGGTTTTCCGGAAACACCATATATTTT. This sequence encodes CASSDGTGFSGNTIYF.

CDR3 DNA sequence: TGTGCCAGTAACCCGGGACAGAAAGAATTCAATGAGCAGTTCTTC. Its translation is CASNPGQKEFNEQFF. This chain connects TRBV19 to TRBJ2-1; 7 bases line up with TRBD1. The CDR3 extends over 15 amino acids. Germline V CDR1 and CDR2: LNHDA, SQIVND (reference sequence). V dropped 7 bases and J dropped 6; count of bases not matched to a gene: 12.

This clone was recorded a few times. The chain recombines TRBV18 with TRBJ2-3; 9 bases align to TRBD1. The V gene end was trimmed by 3 bases and the J gene end by 3 bases; junction bases not matched to a gene: 7. The V gene's germline CDR1 is KGHSH and CDR2 LQKENI. The CDR3 sequence is 16 residues long. CDR3 coding DNA: TGTGCCAGCTCACCCTACCGGGACAGGGAGACAGATACGCAGTATTTT. Its protein product is CASSPYRDRETDTQYF.

CDR3 coding DNA: TGTGCCAGCAGCTCGTCGGGGGGGCCAGCCTACAATGAGCAGTTCTTC. This gives the protein CASSSSGGPAYNEQFF. The chain joins TRBV5-6 to TRBJ2-1, with 8 bases fitting TRBD2. Germline V CDR1 and CDR2: SGHDT, YYEEEE. The CDR3 is 16 residues long. The ends lost 3 bases at V and 2 bases at J; junction bases unmatched: 7.

The CDR3 DNA sequence: TGTGCCAGCATACAGGGGGCTGTCGGGGAGCTGTTTTTT. This codes for CASIQGAVGELFF. The rearrangement uses TRBV6-1 and TRBJ2-2; 9 positions match TRBD1. From germline, CDR1 is MNHNS and CDR2 SASEGT. V shed 7 bases and J 7 bases; nucleotides not matched to a gene: 4. The CDR3 contains 13 residues.

The chain carries TRBV11-2 and TRBJ2-3; no reliable D call. Germline V lookup: CDR1 SGHAT, CDR2 FQNNGV. This CDR3 comprises 15 residues. V was trimmed by 5 bases and J by 0 bases, leaving 12 bases between them. CDR3 in amino acids: CASSRGGLSTDTQYF. CDR3 nucleotides: TGTGCCAGCAGCCGAGGTGGCCTAAGCACAGATACGCAGTATTTT. Based on the CDR3 plus reference TRBV11-2 and TRBJ2-3, the full variable domain is EAGVAQSPRYKIIEKRQSVAFWCNPISGHATLYWYQQILGQGPKLLIQFQNNGVVDDSQLPKDRFSAERLKGVDSTLKIQPAKLEDSAVYLCASSRGGLSTDTQYFGPGTRLTVL.

V usage is TRBV18 and J usage is TRBJ1-2; D is possibly TRBD1 (5 bases). V was cut by 0 bases and J by 3 bases, with 14 bases left in between. The CDR3 is 16 amino acids. CDR1 is KGHSH and CDR2 is LQKENI in the germline V gene. CDR3 DNA sequence: TGTGCCAGCTCACCACCAAGCAGTGGGGCTGACTATGGCTACACCTTC. It codes for CASSPPSSGADYGYTF.

This clone showed up just once. V usage is TRBV7-2 and J usage is TRBJ1-1, with a possible D match to TRBD1 (5 bases). The CDR3 loop spans 14 amino acids. Germline loops: CDR1 SGHTA, CDR2 FQGNSA. V gave up 1 base and J gave up 1 base, with 7 bases separating them. CDR3 protein: CASSLGGGNTEAFF. The CDR3 nucleotides read TGTGCCAGCAGCTTAGGCGGGGGGAACACTGAAGCTTTCTTT.

The gene calls are TRBV6-1 and TRBJ2-1, with 8 bases lining up with TRBD2. Unmatched junction bases numbered 8, after V lost 3 bases and J lost 4 bases. CDR1 and CDR2 from the germline V gene are MNHNS and SASEGT. The CDR3 length is 16 residues. The CDR3 sequence is CASSDAPGGGYNEQFF. CDR3 sequence (DNA): TGTGCCAGCAGTGACGCCCCGGGGGGGGGTTACAATGAGCAGTTCTTC.

The V gene is TRBV9, the J gene TRBJ2-1; 11 nucleotides match TRBD2. The germline gives CDR1 SGDLS, CDR2 YYNGEE. V shed 4 bases, J shed 10 bases, and the junction held 7 bases outside the gene matches. The CDR3 length is 14 residues. CDR3 in DNA: TGTGCCAGCAGCCCAAACTCTAGCGGGGGGGAGCAGTTCTTC. Translation: CASSPNSSGGEQFF.

The rearrangement links TRBV5-4 to TRBJ2-5; 7 nucleotides line up with TRBD2. This CDR3 has 16 amino acids. Germline V lookup: CDR1 SGHNT, CDR2 YYREEE (reference sequence). Trimming cost V 4 bases and J 1 base; bases outside gene matches: 10. Here the CDR3 reads CASSPRGAGFQETQYF. For the CDR3, the DNA is TGTGCCAGCAGCCCCCGGGGAGCGGGGTTCCAAGAGACCCAGTACTTC.

The J gene is TRBJ2-5, the V gene TRBV10-3, with TRBD2 matching 7 bases. This CDR3 has 13 residues. V lost 7 bases and J lost 2; bases outside the gene matches: 4. Germline V lookup: CDR1 ENHRY, CDR2 SYGVKD. CDR3: CAITWGGQETQYF. CDR3 nucleotides: TGTGCCATCACATGGGGGGGACAAGAGACCCAGTACTTC.

The V call is TRBV7-6, the J call TRBJ2-5, with a possible D match to TRBD2 (6 bases). The CDR3 spans 14 residues. V was clipped by 2 bases and J by 5 bases, with 12 bases between them. CDR1 and CDR2 (germline): SGHVS, FNYEAQ. CDR3 sequence reads: CASSLFGGSETQYF. CDR3 coding DNA: TGTGCCAGCAGCTTATTTGGGGGGTCTGAGACCCAGTACTTC.

A remark on this clone: The junction departs from germline at one end; a sequencing error may be responsible. CDR3 sequence (DNA): TGTTCCAGCCCAGCGGGGTCTGAGGCTAATGAAAAACTGTTTTTT. This translates into CSSPAGSEANEKLFF. This rearrangement joins TRBV7-9 to TRBJ1-4; D gene unclear. The CDR3 runs 15 residues. Germline assignment: CDR1 SEHNR and CDR2 FQNEAQ (reference sequence).

The CDR3: CASSLSPSGGQNTGELFF. CDR3 bases: TGTGCCAGCAGCTTATCTCCTAGCGGGGGCCAAAACACCGGGGAGCTGTTTTTT. The chain couples TRBV7-7 to TRBJ2-2, with 10 bases aligning to TRBD2. Germline values: CDR1 SSHAT, CDR2 FNYEAQ (reference sequence). With V trimmed by 2 bases and J by 2 bases, 8 bases remained unmatched. This CDR3 has 18 residues.

This clone turned up a few times. The CDR3 here is CASSRGFLNTEAFF. The CDR3, as DNA: TGTGCCAGCAGCAGGGGATTTTTGAACACTGAAGCTTTCTTT. The chain recombines TRBV9 with TRBJ1-1, with D perhaps matching TRBD1 (5 bases). Germline V lookup: CDR1 SGDLS, CDR2 YYNGEE. This CDR3 spans 14 amino acids. Trimming removed 4 bases from V and 0 bases from J, with 10 bases in between.